Shown below are 7 T cell receptor beta chains from a single sample sequenced in a study of shared clonotypes between healthy human individuals. Repertoires were generated with immunoSEQ multiplex PCR, while TCRdb's copy carries only in-frame clones and drops some. The sample holds about 1.4 million clones, roughly 96% seen once. Sequenced sample: naive CD4+ T cells sorted from blood. The subset denotes: CD45RA+ positively selected. The origin of the receptors is a man under 40 in good health.

Note on this clone: Distinct nucleotide sequences in the sample also encode this CDR3. The chain links TRBV11-2 to TRBJ2-2; 7 nucleotides agree with TRBD1. V gave up 1 base and J gave up 2 bases; unmatched junction bases: 1. The CDR3 consists of 15 residues. CDR1 SGHAT and CDR2 FQNNGV come from the germline V gene. CDR3 sequence (DNA): TGTGCCAGCAGCTTAGGGACAGGAAACACCGGGGAGCTGTTTTTT. It translates to CASSLGTGNTGELFF. The complete variable domain, with remaining parts taken from reference TRBV11-2 and TRBJ2-2, reads EAGVAQSPRYKIIEKRQSVAFWCNPISGHATLYWYQQILGQGPKLLIQFQNNGVVDDSQLPKDRFSAERLKGVDSTLKIQPAKLEDSAVYLCASSLGTGNTGELFFGEGSRLTVL.

The rearrangement uses TRBV5-1 and TRBJ2-3; 10 positions agree with TRBD2. The junction had 6 bases not matched to a gene; V was cut back by 1 base and J by 4 bases. This CDR3 contains 16 residues. Germline V gene sequence: CDR1 SGHRS, CDR2 YFSETQ. The chain's CDR3 is CASSLLLAGVSDTQYF. CDR3 coding DNA: TGCGCCAGCAGCTTGTTGCTAGCGGGAGTGTCAGATACGCAGTATTTT.

This sequence joins TRBV27 and TRBJ2-7; D might be TRBD2 (5 bases). The germline V and J ends were trimmed by 5 bases and 5 bases, with 25 bases remaining between them. Germline V gives CDR1 MNHEY, CDR2 SMNVEV (reference sequence). This CDR3 has 17 amino acids. CDR3: CASSPEPPWTVSNEQYF. The CDR3 DNA follows: TGTGCCAGCAGTCCCGAACCCCCATGGACTGTGTCTAACGAGCAGTACTTC.

For this clone: Other DNA sequences of this sample code for an identical CDR3. J is TRBJ2-7 and V is TRBV18; 8 bases align to TRBD1. CDR3 length equals 14 residues. V gave up 4 bases and J gave up 2 bases; unmatched junction bases: 4. The germline CDR1 and CDR2 sequences are KGHSH and LQKENI. The CDR3 reads CASSLGTGTYEQYF. The CDR3 DNA reads as TGTGCCAGCTCACTAGGGACAGGAACCTACGAGCAGTACTTC.

Remarks on this clone: Other DNA sequences in the sample encode the same CDR3. This chain's CDR3 is CASSPAEETQYF. CDR3 nucleotides: TGTGCCAGCTCACCGGCTGAGGAGACCCAGTACTTC. This chain joins TRBV18 and TRBJ2-5; unclear D gene. Trimming removed 3 bases from V and 5 bases from J, with 7 bases in between. The V gene's germline CDR1 is KGHSH and CDR2 LQKENI. CDR3 length equals 12 residues.

The chain has TRBV29-1 and TRBJ2-2; a possible D gene is TRBD1 (5 bases). The germline CDR1 and CDR2 sequences are SQVTM and ANQGSEA. V lost 4 bases and J 1 base, leaving 10 bases between the germline ends. The CDR3 extends over 14 amino acids. The CDR3 region is CSVGSRVNTGELFF. CDR3 DNA: TGCAGCGTTGGTTCCAGGGTGAACACCGGGGAGCTGTTTTTT.

The V call is TRBV5-8, the J call TRBJ1-2; D might be TRBD1 (5 bases). The V end lost 4 bases, the J end lost 5 bases, and 15 bases lay between the germline ends. CDR1 is SGHTS and CDR2 is YDEGEE in the germline V gene. The CDR3 runs 14 residues. CDR3 sequence reads: CASSQPRDLYGYTF. The CDR3 DNA reads as TGTGCCAGCAGCCAGCCCAGGGACCTGTATGGCTACACCTTC.